This TCR beta chain was sequenced for a study of T-cell reconstitution after alpha-beta-depleted transplantation in children. Unique molecular identifiers featured in how the TCRbeta library was prepared. TCRdb passed the PCR reads through MiXCR, listing each CDR3 protein once. The sample includes about 200,000 distinct CDR3 sequences, roughly 6.6% of them seen just once. Whole-study results and caveats: T-cell counts and diversity at one year following transplant were attributed mainly to newly produced T cells. For some patients, TCRbeta diversity was high at day 60 because of recipient T cells and thymic progenitors that survived. Alpha-beta T cells present about two months after transplant were reported to originate from several hundred expanded graft clones.

The CDR3 is 16 residues long. Per the germline V gene, CDR1 is MDHEN and CDR2 is SYDVKM. Between the trimmed V and J ends, which lost 1 base and 7 bases, there was a span of 16 bases. The table lists this clonotype with many counts. Its antigen is unknown. This sequence joins TRBV28 and TRBJ2-2, with D possibly TRBD2 on 6 matching bases. Material: PBMCs, obtained before TCRalphabeta/CD19-depleted stem cell transplant. The receptor comes from a boy between 2 and 10 years old with acute lymphoblastic leukemia, due to receive a stem cell transplant. This CDR3 is CASSLYRGRNGGELFF. The DNA of the CDR3 is TGTGCCAGCAGTTTATATCGGGGGAGAAATGGCGGGGAGCTGTTTTTT.